These 5 T cell receptor beta chains were all obtained from the same sample, sequenced in a study of T cell responses to AZD1222 COVID-19 vaccine. The data were produced by immunoSEQ multiplex PCR, yet TCRdb's version contains in-frame clones alone and is incomplete. The sample holds around 84,000 clones, around 89% seen once. Sample: peripheral blood, taken on day 0 of AZD1222 vaccination. All receptors derive from an adult in good health.

This clone came up a few times. V gene TRBV4-1 combines with J gene TRBJ2-7; D ambiguous. Germline V CDR1 and CDR2: MGHRA, YSYEKL. Trimming shortened V by 0 bases and J by 4 bases, and 13 bases separated the two germline ends. The CDR3 is 15 amino acids. The CDR3 DNA is TGCGCCAGCAGCCAAGACACCTACCTGAGTTACGAGCAGTACTTC. This translates into CASSQDTYLSYEQYF.

The chain is built from TRBV11-2 and TRBJ1-2; D is possibly TRBD1 (5 bases). V was clipped by 5 bases and J by 4 bases, with 17 bases between them. Germline CDR1 is SGHAT and CDR2 is FQNNGV. The CDR3 spans 15 residues. The CDR3 sequence is CASSQTRERGYGYTF. The CDR3 bases are TGTGCCAGCAGCCAAACCAGGGAAAGGGGCTATGGCTACACCTTC.

The rearrangement links TRBV19 to TRBJ2-5, with 7 positions matching TRBD2. The CDR3 has 16 amino acids. Germline CDR1 reads LNHDA; CDR2 reads SQIVND (reference sequence). Trimming took 2 bases from V and 2 from J; bases not matched to a gene: 8. The CDR3 nucleotides are TGTGCCAGTAGTATAACCCCTAGCGGTACGCAAGAGACCCAGTACTTC. Amino acid sequence: CASSITPSGTQETQYF.

This rearrangement joins TRBV24-1 to TRBJ1-4; D is perhaps TRBD1 (5 bases). With 4 bases removed from V and 6 bases from J, the gap between germline ends came to 17 bases. The CDR3 consists of 16 residues. Germline V CDR1 and CDR2: KGHDR, SFDVKD. DNA of the CDR3: TGTGCCACCAGTGACCCGCCCGCAGCAGGGTATGAAAAACTGTTTTTT. Translation gives CATSDPPAAGYEKLFF.

The chain employs TRBV6-5 and TRBJ2-7, with D perhaps matching TRBD1 or TRBD2 (5 bases each). V lost 7 bases, J lost 1 base, and 8 bases lay in between. This CDR3 comprises 12 residues. Germline CDR1 and CDR2: MNHEY and SVGAGI. CDR3 nucleotides: TGTGCCAGCAAGGGGAGTTCCTACGAGCAGTACTTC. It is translated as CASKGSSYEQYF.